This T cell receptor beta chain comes out of a study of cytomegalovirus exposure and HLA in healthy donors. Points from the study as a whole: Usually a TCR sequence was rare, but some public TCRs were found in many donors. Per published reports, the classifier diagnosed cytomegalovirus status with high specificity and sensitivity. The authors assumed roughly uniform sequencing depth across donors for presence/absence analyses.

As to this clone: Its antigen is still unknown.

With 60 Vbeta and 13 Jbeta primers, the PCR was carried out. Generated by immunoSEQ multiplex PCR, the TCRdb table keeps only in-frame clones and is missing some. Here the sample spans about 170,000 clones, roughly two thirds being singletons. This receptor was identified in a woman in her late teens or twenties in good health and CMV-seropositive. Sequencing was performed on PBMCs.

CDR3 sequence (DNA): TGTGCCAGTAGTACTTACTTCTACCAGGGGCCCCAGCATTTT. This codes for CASSTYFYQGPQHF. The chain recombines TRBV19 with TRBJ1-5; tentative D call: TRBD1 (5 bases). V was shortened by 4 bases and J by 9 bases, with 16 bases between the two germline ends. Germline V gene lookup returns CDR1 LNHDA and CDR2 SQIVND (reference sequence). The CDR3 sequence is 14 residues long.